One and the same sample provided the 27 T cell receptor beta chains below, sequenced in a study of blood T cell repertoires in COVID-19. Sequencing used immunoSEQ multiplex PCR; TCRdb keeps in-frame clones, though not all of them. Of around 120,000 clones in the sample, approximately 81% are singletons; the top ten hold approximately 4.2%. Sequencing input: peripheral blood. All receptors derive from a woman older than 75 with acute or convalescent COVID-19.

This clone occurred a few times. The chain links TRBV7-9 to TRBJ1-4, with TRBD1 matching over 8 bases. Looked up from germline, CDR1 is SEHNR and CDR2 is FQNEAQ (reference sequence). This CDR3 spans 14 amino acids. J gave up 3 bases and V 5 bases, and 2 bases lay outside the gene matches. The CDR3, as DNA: TGTGCCAGCAGCCCGACAGGGGCTAATGAAAAACTGTTTTTT. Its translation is CASSPTGANEKLFF.

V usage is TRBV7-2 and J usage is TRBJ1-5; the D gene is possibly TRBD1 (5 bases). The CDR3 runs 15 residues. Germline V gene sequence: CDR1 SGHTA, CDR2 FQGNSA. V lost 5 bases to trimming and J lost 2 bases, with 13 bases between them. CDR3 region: CASSDSGLGNQPQHF. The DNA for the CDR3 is TGTGCCAGCAGCGATTCAGGGTTAGGCAATCAGCCCCAGCATTTT. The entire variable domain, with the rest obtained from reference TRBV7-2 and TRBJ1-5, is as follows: GAGVSQSPSNKVTEKGKDVELRCDPISGHTALYWYRQSLGQGLEFLIYFQGNSAPDKSGLPSDRFSAERTGGSVSTLTIQRTQQEDSAVYLCASSDSGLGNQPQHFGDGTRLSIL.

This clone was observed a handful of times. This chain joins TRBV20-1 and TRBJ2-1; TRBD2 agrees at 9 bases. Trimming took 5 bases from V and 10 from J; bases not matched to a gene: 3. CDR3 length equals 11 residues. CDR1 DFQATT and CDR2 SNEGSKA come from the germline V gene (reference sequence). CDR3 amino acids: CSAERGAEQFF. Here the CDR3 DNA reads TGCAGTGCTGAGCGGGGGGCCGAGCAGTTCTTC.

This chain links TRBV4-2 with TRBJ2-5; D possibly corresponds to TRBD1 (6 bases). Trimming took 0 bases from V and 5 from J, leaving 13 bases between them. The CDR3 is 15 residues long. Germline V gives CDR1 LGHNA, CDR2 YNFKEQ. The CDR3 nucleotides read TGTGCCAGCAGCCAAGATCAGGGGACACGGGAGACCCAGTACTTC. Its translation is CASSQDQGTRETQYF.

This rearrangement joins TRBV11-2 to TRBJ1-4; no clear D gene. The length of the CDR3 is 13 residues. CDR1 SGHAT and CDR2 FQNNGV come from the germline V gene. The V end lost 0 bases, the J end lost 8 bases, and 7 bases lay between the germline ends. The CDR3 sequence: CASSLEATEKLFF. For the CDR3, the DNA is TGTGCCAGCAGCTTAGAGGCCACCGAAAAACTGTTTTTT.

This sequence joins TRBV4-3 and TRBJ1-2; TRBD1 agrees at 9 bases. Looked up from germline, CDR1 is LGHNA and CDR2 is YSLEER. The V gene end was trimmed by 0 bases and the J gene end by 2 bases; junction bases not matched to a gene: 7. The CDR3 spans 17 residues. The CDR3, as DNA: TGCGCCAGCAGCCAAGACCCTACCGGGACAGGGAACTATGGCTACACCTTC. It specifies CASSQDPTGTGNYGYTF.

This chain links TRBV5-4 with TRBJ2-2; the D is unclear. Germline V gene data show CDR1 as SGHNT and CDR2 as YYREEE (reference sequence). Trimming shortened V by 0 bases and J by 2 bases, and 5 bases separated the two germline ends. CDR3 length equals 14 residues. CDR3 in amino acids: CASSLAPNTGELFF. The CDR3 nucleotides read TGTGCCAGCAGCTTGGCCCCAAACACCGGGGAGCTGTTTTTT.

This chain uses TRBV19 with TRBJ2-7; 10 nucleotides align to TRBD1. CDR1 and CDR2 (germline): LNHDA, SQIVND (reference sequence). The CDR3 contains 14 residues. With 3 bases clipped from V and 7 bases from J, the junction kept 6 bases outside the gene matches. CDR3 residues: CASSIPGQGREQYF. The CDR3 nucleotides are TGTGCCAGTAGTATCCCGGGACAGGGGCGGGAGCAGTACTTC.

DNA for the CDR3: TGTGCCAGCCAGAGGGACTTTGGGGGTGAAGCTTTCTTT. Protein sequence: CASQRDFGGEAFF. J is TRBJ1-1 and V is TRBV27; a weak D match, TRBD1 (5 bases). Trimming removed 8 bases from V and 7 bases from J, with 17 bases in between. This CDR3 spans 13 amino acids. The germline V gene encodes CDR1 MNHEY and CDR2 SMNVEV (reference sequence).

CDR3 coding DNA: TGTGCCTGGAGTGCCGGGAACTATGGCTACACCTTC. Translating it yields CAWSAGNYGYTF. This chain uses TRBV30 with TRBJ1-2; no definite D call. The CDR3 is made up of 12 amino acids. Germline V gene data show CDR1 as GTSNPN and CDR2 as SVGIG (reference sequence). V was clipped by 1 base and J by 2 bases, with 5 bases between them. The full variable domain, with the rest looked up from reference TRBV30 and TRBJ1-2, is SQTIHQWPATLVQPVGSPLSLECTVEGTSNPNLYWYRQAAGRGLQLLFYSVGIGQISSEVPQNLSASRPQDRQFILSSKKLLLSDSGFYLCAWSAGNYGYTFGSGTRLTVV.

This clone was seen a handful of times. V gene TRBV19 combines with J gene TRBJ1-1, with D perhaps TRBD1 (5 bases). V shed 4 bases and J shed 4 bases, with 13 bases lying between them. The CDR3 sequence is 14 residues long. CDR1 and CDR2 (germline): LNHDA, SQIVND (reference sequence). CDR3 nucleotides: TGTGCCAGTAGTAGGGGCCGGAGGGCCACTGAAGCTTTCTTT. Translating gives CASSRGRRATEAFF.

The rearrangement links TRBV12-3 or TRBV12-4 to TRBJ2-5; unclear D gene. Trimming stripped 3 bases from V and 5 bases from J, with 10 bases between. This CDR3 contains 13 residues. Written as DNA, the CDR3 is TGTGCCAGCAGTTTGACCCAGGTGGAGACCCAGTACTTC. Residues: CASSLTQVETQYF.

The CDR3 bases are TGTGCCAGTAGTATAGGGCAGGGGGGAATCGGTGGCTACACCTTC. Amino acid sequence: CASSIGQGGIGGYTF. The rearrangement links TRBV19 to TRBJ1-2; 7 bases line up with TRBD1. There are 15 residues in the CDR3. V shed 1 base and J 7 bases; nucleotides not matched to a gene: 9. Germline CDR1 and CDR2: LNHDA and SQIVND (reference sequence).

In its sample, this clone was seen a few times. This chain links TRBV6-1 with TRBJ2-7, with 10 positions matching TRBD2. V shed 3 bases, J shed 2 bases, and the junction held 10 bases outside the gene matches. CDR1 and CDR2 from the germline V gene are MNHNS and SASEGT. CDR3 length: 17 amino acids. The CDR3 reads CASSEYASGRAPYEQYF. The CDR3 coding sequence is TGTGCCAGCAGTGAGTATGCTAGCGGGAGAGCCCCCTACGAGCAGTACTTC.

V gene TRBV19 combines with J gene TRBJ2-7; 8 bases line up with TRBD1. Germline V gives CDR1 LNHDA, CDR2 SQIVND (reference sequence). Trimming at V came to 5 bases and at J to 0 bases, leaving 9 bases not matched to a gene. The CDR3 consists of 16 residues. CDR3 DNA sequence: TGTGCCAGTAGTTCAGGGGGCGGTGTAAGCTCCTACGAGCAGTACTTC. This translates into CASSSGGGVSSYEQYF.

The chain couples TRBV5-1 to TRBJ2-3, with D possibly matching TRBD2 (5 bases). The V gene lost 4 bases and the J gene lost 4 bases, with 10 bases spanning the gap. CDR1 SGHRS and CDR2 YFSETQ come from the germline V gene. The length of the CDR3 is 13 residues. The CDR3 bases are TGCGCCAGCAGCGGGGAGTCCCCAGATACGCAGTATTTT. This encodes CASSGESPDTQYF.

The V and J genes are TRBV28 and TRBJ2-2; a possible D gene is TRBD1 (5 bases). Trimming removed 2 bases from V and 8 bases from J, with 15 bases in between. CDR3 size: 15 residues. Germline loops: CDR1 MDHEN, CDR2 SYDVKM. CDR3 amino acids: CASSLGARQWGELFF. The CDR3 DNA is TGTGCCAGCAGTTTAGGGGCAAGACAATGGGGGGAGCTGTTTTTT.

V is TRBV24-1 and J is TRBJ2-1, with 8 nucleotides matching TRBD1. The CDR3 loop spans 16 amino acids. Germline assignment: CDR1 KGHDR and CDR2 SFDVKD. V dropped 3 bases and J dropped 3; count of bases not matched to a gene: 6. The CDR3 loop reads CATSDPQGAGYNEQFF. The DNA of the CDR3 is TGTGCCACCAGTGATCCCCAGGGGGCCGGCTACAATGAGCAGTTCTTC.

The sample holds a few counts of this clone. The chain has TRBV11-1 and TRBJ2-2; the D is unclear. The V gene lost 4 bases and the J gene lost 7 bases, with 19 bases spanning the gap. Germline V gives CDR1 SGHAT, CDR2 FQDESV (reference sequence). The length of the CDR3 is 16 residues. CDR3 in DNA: TGTGCCAGCAGCTCCCTCGGTCAGGCATACATCGGGGAGCTGTTTTTT. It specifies CASSSLGQAYIGELFF.

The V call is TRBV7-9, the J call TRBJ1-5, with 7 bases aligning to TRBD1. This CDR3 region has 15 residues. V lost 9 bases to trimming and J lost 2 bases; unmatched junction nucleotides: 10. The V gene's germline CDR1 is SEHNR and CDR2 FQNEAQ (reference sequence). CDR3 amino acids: CASDPGGPGNQPQHF. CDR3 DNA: TGTGCCAGTGATCCAGGGGGACCGGGCAATCAGCCCCAGCATTTT. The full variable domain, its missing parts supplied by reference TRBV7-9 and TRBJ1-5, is DTGVSQNPRHKITKRGQNVTFRCDPISEHNRLYWYRQTLGQGPEFLTYFQNEAQLEKSRLLSDRFSAERPKGSFSTLEIQRTEQGDSAMYLCASDPGGPGNQPQHFGDGTRLSIL.

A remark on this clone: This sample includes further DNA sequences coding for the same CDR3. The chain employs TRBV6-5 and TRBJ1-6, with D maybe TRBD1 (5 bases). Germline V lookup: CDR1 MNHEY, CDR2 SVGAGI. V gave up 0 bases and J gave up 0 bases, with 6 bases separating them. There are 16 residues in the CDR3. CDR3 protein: CASSYSGGSYNSPLHF. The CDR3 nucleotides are TGTGCCAGCAGTTACTCGGGGGGCTCCTATAATTCACCCCTCCACTTT.

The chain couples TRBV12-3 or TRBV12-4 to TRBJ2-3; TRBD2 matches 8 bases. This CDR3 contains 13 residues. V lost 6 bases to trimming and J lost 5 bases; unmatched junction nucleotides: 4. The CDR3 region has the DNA TGTGCCAGCAGCAGCGGGAGACAAGATACGCAGTATTTT. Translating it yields CASSSGRQDTQYF.

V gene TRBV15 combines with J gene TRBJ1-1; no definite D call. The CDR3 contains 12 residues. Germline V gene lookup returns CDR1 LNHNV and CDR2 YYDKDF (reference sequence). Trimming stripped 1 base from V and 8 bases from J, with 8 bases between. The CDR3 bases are TGTGCCACCAGCAGAGGTGGCAGAGAAGCTTTCTTT. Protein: CATSRGGREAFF.

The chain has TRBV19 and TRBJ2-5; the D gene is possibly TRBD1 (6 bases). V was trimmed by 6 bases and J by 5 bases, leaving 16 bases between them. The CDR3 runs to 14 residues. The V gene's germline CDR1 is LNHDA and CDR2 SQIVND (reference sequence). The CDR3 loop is CASSHRDRSETQYF. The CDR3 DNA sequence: TGTGCCAGTAGCCACAGGGATCGCTCGGAGACCCAGTACTTC.

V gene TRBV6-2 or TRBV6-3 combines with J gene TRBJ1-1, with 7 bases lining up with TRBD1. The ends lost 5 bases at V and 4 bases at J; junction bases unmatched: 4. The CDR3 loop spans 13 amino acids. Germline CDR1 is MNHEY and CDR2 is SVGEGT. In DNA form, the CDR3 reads TGTGCCAGCAGTCAAACAGGGGTCACTGAAGCTTTCTTT. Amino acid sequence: CASSQTGVTEAFF.

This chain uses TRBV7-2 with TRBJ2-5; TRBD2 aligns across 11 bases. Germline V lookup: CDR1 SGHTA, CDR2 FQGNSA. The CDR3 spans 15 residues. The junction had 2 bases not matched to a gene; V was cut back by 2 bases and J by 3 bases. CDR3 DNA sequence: TGTGCCAGCAGCTTACTAGCGGGAGGTGAAGAGACCCAGTACTTC. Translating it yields CASSLLAGGEETQYF.

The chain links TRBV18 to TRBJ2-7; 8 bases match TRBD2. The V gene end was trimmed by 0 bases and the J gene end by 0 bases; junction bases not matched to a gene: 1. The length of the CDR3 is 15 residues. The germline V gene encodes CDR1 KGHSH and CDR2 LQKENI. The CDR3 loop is CASSPPTSDSYEQYF. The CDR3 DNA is TGTGCCAGCTCACCACCGACTAGCGACTCCTACGAGCAGTACTTC.